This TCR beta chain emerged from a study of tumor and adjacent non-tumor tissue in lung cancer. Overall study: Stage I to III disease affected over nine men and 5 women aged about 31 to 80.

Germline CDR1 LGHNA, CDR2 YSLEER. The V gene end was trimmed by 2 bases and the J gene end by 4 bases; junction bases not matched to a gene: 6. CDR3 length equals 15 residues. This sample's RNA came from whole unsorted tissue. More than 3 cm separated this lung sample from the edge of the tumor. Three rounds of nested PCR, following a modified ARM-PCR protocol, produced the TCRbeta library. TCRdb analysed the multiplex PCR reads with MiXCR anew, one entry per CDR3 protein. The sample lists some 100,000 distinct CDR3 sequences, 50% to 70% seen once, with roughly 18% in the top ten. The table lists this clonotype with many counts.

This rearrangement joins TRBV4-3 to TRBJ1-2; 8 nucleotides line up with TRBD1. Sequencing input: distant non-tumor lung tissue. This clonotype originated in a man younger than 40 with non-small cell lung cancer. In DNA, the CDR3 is TGCGCCAGCAGCCAATCTCCAGGGGGCGGCTATGGCTACACCTTC. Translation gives CASSQSPGGGYGYTF.